This T cell receptor (beta chain) was found in a study of blood T cells in healthy people across ages. General study findings and limits: Using unsorted PBMCs precluded a conclusive naive versus antigen-experienced comparison.

This clonotype showed up just a few times. The antigen is undetermined. PCR was performed a second time for roughly 6 to 12 cycles using a sample-barcoded 5' primer and a J-beta primer mix. From the 5' RACE reads, TCRdb called clonotypes with MiXCR, one entry per CDR3 protein. The data contain 850,000 or so distinct CDR3 sequences, around 30% of them singletons. The CDR3 is 14 amino acids. CDR1 is SGHTA and CDR2 is FQGNSA in the germline V gene. V lost 8 bases and J lost 7; bases outside the gene matches: 8. The chain links TRBV7-2 to TRBJ1-6; TRBD1 matches at 7 bases. Sequencing was done on a sample of blood. The sequence was collected from an elderly woman in good health. The CDR3 nucleotides read TGTGCCAGCGCACTGGGACAGAAAAATTCACCCCTCCACTTT. Translation gives CASALGQKNSPLHF.